A single sample is the source of the 30 T cell receptor beta chains below, sequenced in a study of vaccination and CD4 T cells after COVID-19. No antigens are known for them. Stated treatment: approximately 9-day PBMC culture with coronavirus spike peptide pools or control peptides (ViraFEST assay). Oncomine TCR Beta short-read sequencing was applied to DNA from cultured CD4+ T cells. TCRdb reanalysed the PCR reads using MiXCR and keeps one entry per CDR3 protein. The sample includes around 21,000 distinct CDR3 sequences, approximately 49% seen only once; the top ten take 4%. The specimen sequenced was CD4+ T cells from blood, cultured in vitro. The source of these receptors is a human donor who had recovered from COVID-19.

This clonotype was seen a few times. This chain connects TRBV20-1 to TRBJ1-1, with TRBD1 matching 8 bases. Germline values: CDR1 DFQATT, CDR2 SNEGSKA (reference sequence). The CDR3 is made up of 12 amino acids. With V trimmed by 0 bases and J by 8 bases, 2 bases remained unmatched. In nucleotides, the CDR3 is TGCAGTGCTAGAGAGGGGGACAGGGAAGCTTTCTTT. This translates into CSAREGDREAFF.

V gene TRBV30 combines with J gene TRBJ2-2, with D possibly TRBD2 on 5 matching bases. The CDR3 length is 15 residues. Trimming stripped 8 bases from V and 2 bases from J, with 18 bases between. CDR1 GTSNPN and CDR2 SVGIG come from the germline V gene (reference sequence). CDR3 nucleotides: TGTGCCAGCCCCTTGCGGGCAGTAAACACCGGGGAGCTGTTTTTT. Translation: CASPLRAVNTGELFF.

This chain links TRBV11-3 with TRBJ1-1, with a tentative D call TRBD1 (5 bases). With 5 bases removed from V and 10 bases from J, the gap between germline ends came to 14 bases. The CDR3 is 12 residues long. CDR1 is SGHNT and CDR2 is YENEEA in the germline V gene. CDR3 region: CASSRGRVRAFF. The CDR3 DNA sequence: TGTGCCAGCAGCCGGGGGAGGGTAAGAGCTTTCTTT.

In the case of this clonotype: A much more abundant neighbour one base away suggests this may be a read error. J is TRBJ1-1 and V is TRBV7-8; TRBD1 aligns across 7 bases. This CDR3 is 14 amino acids long. Germline V CDR1 and CDR2: SGHVS, FQNEAQ. CDR3 sequence (DNA): TGTGTCAGCAGCTTATACAGGGGAACGACTGAAGCTTTCTTT. Translated, it gives CVSSLYRGTTEAFF.

The V call is TRBV24-1, the J call TRBJ1-3, with D possibly being TRBD1 (6 bases). V shed 8 bases and J shed 0 bases, with 16 bases lying between them. Germline lookup yields CDR1 KGHDR and CDR2 SFDVKD. The CDR3 loop spans 16 amino acids. The CDR3 DNA reads as TGTGCCACCACCAAGTCCACAGGGTACTCTGGAAACACCATATATTTT. Amino acids: CATTKSTGYSGNTIYF.

The V gene is TRBV18, the J gene TRBJ1-1; D call uncertain. Trimming left V 2 bases short and J 5 bases short, with 12 bases between. Germline values: CDR1 KGHSH, CDR2 LQKENI. The CDR3 consists of 14 residues. The CDR3 bases are TGTGCCAGCTCACCAGTAGAGACTGGGACTGAAGCTTTCTTT. This sequence encodes CASSPVETGTEAFF.

V gene TRBV12-3 or TRBV12-4 combines with J gene TRBJ1-1, with TRBD1 as a possible D gene (6 bases). This CDR3 spans 13 amino acids. V was shortened by 7 bases and J by 8 bases, with 17 bases between the two germline ends. CDR3 nucleotide sequence: TGTGCCAGCACCCCGACCGAGGGGGTAGAAGCTTTCTTT. It encodes CASTPTEGVEAFF.

This clonotype was counted only a few times. V usage is TRBV11-3 and J usage is TRBJ1-1; D may be TRBD1 (6 bases). CDR3 size: 14 residues. Trimming shortened V by 5 bases and J by 4 bases, and 14 bases separated the two germline ends. Germline CDR1 reads SGHNT; CDR2 reads YENEEA. CDR3 bases: TGTGCCAGCAGCCCTCAGGGGCACGGCACTGAAGCTTTCTTT. This encodes CASSPQGHGTEAFF. Based on the CDR3 plus reference TRBV11-3 and TRBJ1-1, the full variable domain is EAGVVQSPRYKIIEKKQPVAFWCNPISGHNTLYWYLQNLGQGPELLIRYENEEAVDDSQLPKDRFSAERLKGVDSTLKIQPAELGDSAVYLCASSPQGHGTEAFFGQGTRLTVV.

This sequence joins TRBV28 and TRBJ1-2, with TRBD1 as a possible D gene (6 bases). V shed 5 bases and J shed 4 bases, with 11 bases lying between them. The CDR3 is made up of 13 amino acids. CDR1 is MDHEN and CDR2 is SYDVKM in the germline V gene. CDR3 nucleotide sequence: TGTGCCAGCAGTGAACAGGGACCCTATGGCTACACCTTC. Its translation: CASSEQGPYGYTF.

The J gene is TRBJ1-2, the V gene TRBV6-1; D is unresolved. The CDR3 extends over 13 amino acids. The germline gives CDR1 MNHNS, CDR2 SASEGT. The V end was cut by 6 bases, the J end by 8 bases, with 16 bases between. The chain's CDR3 is CASSPAGKGGYTF. The CDR3 DNA is TGTGCCAGCAGCCCCGCGGGGAAAGGGGGCTACACCTTC.

This clonotype has only a few counts. This sequence joins TRBV10-3 and TRBJ2-2; 7 nucleotides agree with TRBD1. The CDR3 length is 14 residues. Germline CDR1 reads ENHRY; CDR2 reads SYGVKD. J was trimmed by 5 bases and V by 7 bases; bases with no gene match: 7. This CDR3 reads CAITDRAVTGELFF. The CDR3 coding sequence is TGTGCCATCACCGACAGGGCGGTTACCGGGGAGCTGTTTTTT.

The chain joins TRBV24-1 to TRBJ2-5; a weak D match, TRBD1 (7 bases). Trimming pared 3 bases from V and 4 bases from J, leaving 14 bases between. This CDR3 has 15 residues. CDR1 is KGHDR, CDR2 SFDVKD, per germline. The CDR3 coding sequence is TGTGCCACCAGTGATCAGGGGGGAAAAGGAGAGACCCAGTACTTC. The encoded protein is CATSDQGGKGETQYF.

The gene calls are TRBV7-2 and TRBJ2-5; 11 bases align to TRBD2. The germline V gene encodes CDR1 SGHTA and CDR2 FQGNSA. The length of the CDR3 is 16 residues. The J segment lost 2 bases and the V segment lost 1 base, leaving 3 bases of the junction unmatched. The CDR3 protein is CASSLGASGGQETQYF. The CDR3 DNA reads as TGTGCCAGCAGCTTAGGGGCTAGCGGGGGGCAAGAGACCCAGTACTTC.

This clonotype counts as medium-sized. The chain couples TRBV28 to TRBJ2-2; D is ambiguous. CDR1 and CDR2 (germline): MDHEN, SYDVKM. CDR3 length: 15 residues. V was pared by 5 bases and J by 8 bases, with 18 bases between. The CDR3 is CASSRATSDEGELFF. The CDR3 nucleotides are TGTGCCAGCAGTCGCGCTACCTCAGACGAGGGGGAGCTGTTTTTT. The full variable domain, rest sourced from reference TRBV28 and TRBJ2-2, is DVKVTQSSRYLVKRTGEKVFLECVQDMDHENMFWYRQDPGLGLRLIYFSYDVKMKEKGDIPEGYSVSREKKERFSLILESASTNQTSMYLCASSRATSDEGELFFGEGSRLTVL.

The chain recombines TRBV11-2 with TRBJ2-3; 7 nucleotides match TRBD1. J was trimmed by 2 bases and V by 5 bases; bases with no gene match: 7. Germline V gene sequence: CDR1 SGHAT, CDR2 FQNNGV. The CDR3 consists of 15 residues. CDR3 amino acids: CASSPTGLITDTQYF. The CDR3 nucleotides read TGTGCCAGCAGCCCGACAGGGTTGATCACAGATACGCAGTATTTT.

In DNA, the CDR3 is TGTGCCTGGAGTGGGACAGGTTTCTACGAGCAGTACTTC. Residues: CAWSGTGFYEQYF. The gene calls are TRBV30 and TRBJ2-7, with TRBD1 matching 7 bases. Germline CDR1 is GTSNPN and CDR2 is SVGIG (reference sequence). With V trimmed by 1 base and J by 3 bases, 3 bases remained unmatched. CDR3 length: 13 residues. The entire variable domain, with the rest obtained from reference TRBV30 and TRBJ2-7, is as follows: SQTIHQWPATLVQPVGSPLSLECTVEGTSNPNLYWYRQAAGRGLQLLFYSVGIGQISSEVPQNLSASRPQDRQFILSSKKLLLSDSGFYLCAWSGTGFYEQYFGPGTRLTVT.

CDR3 loop: CASSILSGRADEQYF. The CDR3 DNA is TGTGCCAGCAGCATCCTGAGCGGGAGGGCCGACGAGCAGTACTTC. The rearrangement uses TRBV11-3 and TRBJ2-7; the match to TRBD2 covers 10 bases. The germline CDR1 and CDR2 sequences are SGHNT and YENEEA. This CDR3 has 15 amino acids. Trimming removed 5 bases from V and 5 bases from J; junction bases left unmatched: 9.

The chain employs TRBV19 and TRBJ2-2, with D possibly being TRBD2 (5 bases). This CDR3 contains 15 residues. The V end lost 3 bases, the J end lost 0 bases, and 8 bases lay between the germline ends. The germline V gene has CDR1 LNHDA and CDR2 SQIVND (reference sequence). CDR3 sequence (DNA): TGTGCCAGTAGTATTGGACTGCCGAACACCGGGGAGCTGTTTTTT. It codes for CASSIGLPNTGELFF.

The rearrangement joins TRBV6-1 to TRBJ1-6; D might be TRBD1 (5 bases). The germline V and J ends were trimmed by 10 bases and 5 bases, with 12 bases remaining between them. The CDR3 runs 13 residues. CDR1 is MNHNS, CDR2 SASEGT, per germline. This chain's CDR3 is CATLQVNNSPLHF. For the CDR3, the DNA is TGTGCCACTCTACAGGTGAATAATTCACCCCTCCACTTT.

The CDR3 loop reads CSAGTELMNTEAFF. CDR3 DNA sequence: TGCAGTGCTGGGACAGAGCTCATGAACACTGAAGCTTTCTTT. This rearrangement joins TRBV20-1 to TRBJ1-1; TRBD1 matches 7 bases. Germline V lookup: CDR1 DFQATT, CDR2 SNEGSKA (reference sequence). The J segment lost 0 bases and the V segment lost 5 bases, leaving 6 bases of the junction unmatched. The CDR3 is made up of 14 amino acids.

This clonotype appeared a few times. This chain uses TRBV10-3 with TRBJ1-5, with D unclear. Trimming took 0 bases from V and 2 from J, leaving 11 bases between them. Germline CDR1 and CDR2: ENHRY and SYGVKD. There are 16 residues in the CDR3. The CDR3 protein is CAISESRERRNQPQHF. Here the CDR3 DNA reads TGTGCCATCAGTGAGTCGAGGGAGAGGCGCAATCAGCCCCAGCATTTT.

This clonotype was recorded only once. The chain links TRBV20-1 to TRBJ2-7; a weak D match, TRBD1 (6 bases). Trimming took 3 bases from V and 5 from J, leaving 17 bases between them. This CDR3 has 14 amino acids. Germline CDR1 and CDR2: DFQATT and SNEGSKA (reference sequence). In nucleotides, the CDR3 is TGCAGTGCTAGGGCAACCACAGGGACCCACGAGCAGTACTTC. Amino acids: CSARATTGTHEQYF.

The genes are TRBV15 and TRBJ2-1, with 16 bases aligning to TRBD2. CDR1 is LNHNV, CDR2 YYDKDF, per germline (reference sequence). V lost 2 bases and J lost 9; bases outside the gene matches: 7. This CDR3 is built from 17 residues. In DNA form, the CDR3 reads TGTGCCACCAGCAGAAAAGGGACTAGCGGGAGGGCCCGTGAGCAGTTCTTC. Its translation: CATSRKGTSGRAREQFF.

The chain uses TRBV28 and TRBJ1-2; no definite D call. CDR1 and CDR2 (germline): MDHEN, SYDVKM. V was trimmed by 6 bases and J by 1 base, leaving 9 bases between them. This CDR3 is 13 amino acids long. CDR3 in DNA: TGTGCCAGCAGACCGGACGGTAACTATGGCTACACCTTC. This gives the protein CASRPDGNYGYTF.

The V call is TRBV5-4, the J call TRBJ2-3; no clear D. The germline V gene encodes CDR1 SGHNT and CDR2 YYREEE (reference sequence). Trimming took off 4 bases at V and 9 bases at J, with 12 bases between the two ends. The CDR3 contains 12 residues. The CDR3 protein is CASSTPDKTQYF. For the CDR3, the DNA is TGTGCCAGCAGCACCCCCGACAAAACGCAGTATTTT.

This clonotype was seen a few times. The chain combines TRBV24-1 with TRBJ2-3; 7 positions match TRBD1. Germline V gives CDR1 KGHDR, CDR2 SFDVKD. The CDR3 runs to 16 residues. The V gene end was trimmed by 1 base and the J gene end by 1 base; junction bases not matched to a gene: 4. CDR3 protein: CATSDFDRVGTDTQYF. The CDR3, as DNA: TGTGCCACCAGTGATTTCGACAGGGTTGGCACAGATACGCAGTATTTT.

This chain links TRBV19 with TRBJ2-3, with D perhaps matching TRBD1 (5 bases). CDR1 is LNHDA and CDR2 is SQIVND in the germline V gene (reference sequence). There are 13 residues in the CDR3. The V gene lost 10 bases and the J gene lost 0 bases, with 11 bases spanning the gap. CDR3 coding DNA: TGTGCCACTACCTGGGGCAGCACAGATACGCAGTATTTT. Translation gives CATTWGSTDTQYF.

V and J are TRBV15 and TRBJ2-3, with unresolved D. The CDR3 is made up of 12 amino acids. Deletions cut 6 bases from V and 2 bases from J, with 6 bases between. Germline-derived CDR1 and CDR2 are LNHNV and YYDKDF (reference sequence). CDR3 sequence (DNA): TGTGCCACCAGATCCAACACAGATACGCAGTATTTT. It yields the protein CATRSNTDTQYF. Combining the CDR3 with reference TRBV15 and TRBJ2-3 gives the whole variable domain DAMVIQNPRYQVTQFGKPVTLSCSQTLNHNVMYWYQQKSSQAPKLLFHYYDKDFNNEADTPDNFQSRRPNTSFCFLDIRSPGLGDTAMYLCATRSNTDTQYFGPGTRLTVL.

The gene calls are TRBV7-2 and TRBJ1-1; TRBD1 aligns across 7 bases. Germline trimming cut 4 bases from V and 11 bases from J; bases unmatched to any gene: 10. Germline loops: CDR1 SGHTA, CDR2 FQGNSA. This CDR3 has 13 residues. Written as DNA, the CDR3 is TGTGCCAGCAGCTCACTAACAGGGGAAATCGCTTTCTTT. Translation gives CASSSLTGEIAFF.

The chain has TRBV27 and TRBJ2-7, with a tentative D call TRBD1 (5 bases). V lost 6 bases to trimming and J lost 0 bases, with 9 bases between them. The CDR3 loop spans 13 amino acids. The germline V gene encodes CDR1 MNHEY and CDR2 SMNVEV (reference sequence). In nucleotides, the CDR3 is TGTGCCAGCAGGCGACAGAACTCCTACGAGCAGTACTTC. Protein sequence: CASRRQNSYEQYF.